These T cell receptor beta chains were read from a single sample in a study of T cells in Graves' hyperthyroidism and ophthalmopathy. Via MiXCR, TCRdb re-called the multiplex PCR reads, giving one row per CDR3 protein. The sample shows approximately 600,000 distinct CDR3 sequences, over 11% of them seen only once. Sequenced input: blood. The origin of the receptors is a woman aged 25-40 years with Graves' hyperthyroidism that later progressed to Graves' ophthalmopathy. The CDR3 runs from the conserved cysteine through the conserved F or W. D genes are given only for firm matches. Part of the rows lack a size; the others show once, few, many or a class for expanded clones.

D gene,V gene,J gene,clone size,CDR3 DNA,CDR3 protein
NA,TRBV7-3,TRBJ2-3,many,TGTGCCAGCAGTTCCGGGTCGGACTGGACAGATACGCAGTATTTT,CASSSGSDWTDTQYF
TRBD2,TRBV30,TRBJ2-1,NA,TGTGCCTGGAGCAAACTAGCGGGGGACTCCTACAATGAGCAGTTCTTC,CAWSKLAGDSYNEQFF
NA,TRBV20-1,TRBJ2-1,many,TGCAGTGCTTCGATCTCTCCTCCGGATGAGCAGTTCTTC,CSASISPPDEQFF
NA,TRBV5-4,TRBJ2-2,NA,TGTGCCAGCAGCCCAGGACTGGAACTGAACACCGGGGAGCTGTTTTTT,CASSPGLELNTGELFF
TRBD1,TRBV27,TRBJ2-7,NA,TGTGCCAGCAGGTTGGGACAGGTAGGGACCTACGAGCAGTACTTC,CASRLGQVGTYEQYF
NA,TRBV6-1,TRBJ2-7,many,TGTGCCAGCAGCCCAGGACAGTACGAGCAGTACTTC,CASSPGQYEQYF
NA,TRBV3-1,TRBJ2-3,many,TGTGCCAGCAGCCCCGAGGGAAAAAGCACAGATACGCAGTATTTT,CASSPEGKSTDTQYF
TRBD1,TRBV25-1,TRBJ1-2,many,TGTGCCAGCAGTCGGACCGGGGACAGTGGCTACACCTTC,CASSRTGDSGYTF
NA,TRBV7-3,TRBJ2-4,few,TGTGCCAGCAGCTTAGGACCTTCGGAAAACATTCAGTACTTC,CASSLGPSENIQYF
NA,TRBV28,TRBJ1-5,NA,TGTGCCAGCAGCCCGACTGAGGTTCAGCCCCAGCATTTT,CASSPTEVQPQHF
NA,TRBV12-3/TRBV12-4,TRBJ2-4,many,TGTGCCAGCAGCCCCACGGGAAACATTCAGTACTTC,CASSPTGNIQYF
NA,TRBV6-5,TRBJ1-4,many,TGTGCCAGCAGTTACTCGTTGGGGGCGGAAGAAAAACTGTTTTTT,CASSYSLGAEEKLFF
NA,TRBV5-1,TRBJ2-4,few,TGCGCCAGCAGCTTGGCCCAGGGGCCGGGGGACATTCAGTACTTC,CASSLAQGPGDIQYF
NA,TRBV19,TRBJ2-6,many,TGTGCCAGTAGGGACGGACAGTTTTTTTCCTCTGGGGCCAACGTCCTGACTTTC,CASRDGQFFSSGANVLTF
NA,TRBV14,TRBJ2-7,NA,TGTGCCAGCAGCCAAGGATGGACGGGGGCTGGCGAGCAGTACTTC,CASSQGWTGAGEQYF
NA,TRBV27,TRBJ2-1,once,TGTGCCAGCACCCTGAATGTGGACTACAATGAGCAGTTCTTC,CASTLNVDYNEQFF
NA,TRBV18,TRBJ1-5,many,TGTGCCAGCTCACCTCCGGGAGGGTTTGACCAGCCCCAGCATTTT,CASSPPGGFDQPQHF
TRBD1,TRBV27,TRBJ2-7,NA,TGTGCCAGCAACAGCCCTGATCAGGGGGCGTACGAGCAGTACTTC,CASNSPDQGAYEQYF
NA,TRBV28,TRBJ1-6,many,TGTGCCAGCAATCTGGGACCCGTTAATTCACCCCTCCACTTT,CASNLGPVNSPLHF
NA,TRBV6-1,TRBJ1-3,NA,TGTGCCAGCAGTGAAGATGCGAGAGCGGCTGGAAACACCATATATTTT,CASSEDARAAGNTIYF
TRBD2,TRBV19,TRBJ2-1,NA,TGTGCCAGATGCGATAGCGGGAGGGCCTACAATGAGCAGTTCTTC,CARCDSGRAYNEQFF
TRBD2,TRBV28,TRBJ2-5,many,TGTGCCAGCAGGCGACTAGCGGGAGGGCCGACAGAGACCCAGTACTTC,CASRRLAGGPTETQYF
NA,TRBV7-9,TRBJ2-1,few,TGTGCCAGCTCCGCTACCTACAATGAGCAGTTCTTC,CASSATYNEQFF
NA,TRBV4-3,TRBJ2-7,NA,TGCGCCAGCAGCCGAGCGCATGGCCAAAGCTCCTACGAGCAGTACTTC,CASSRAHGQSSYEQYF
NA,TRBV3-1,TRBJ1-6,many,TGTGCCAGCAGCCTAAAAGGGGGGGCTAGTTCACCCCTCCACTTT,CASSLKGGASSPLHF
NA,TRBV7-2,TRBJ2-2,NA,TGTGCCAGCAGCTTATCGGCGACGGACAACACCGGGGAGCTGTTTTTT,CASSLSATDNTGELFF
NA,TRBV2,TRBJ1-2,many,TGTGCCAGCAGTGGACAGGCGGGCGGTGGCTACACCTTC,CASSGQAGGGYTF
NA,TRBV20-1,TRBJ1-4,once,TGCAGTGCTAGGGACGAGGGACGAGATGAAAAACTGTTTTTT,CSARDEGRDEKLFF
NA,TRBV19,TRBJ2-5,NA,TGTGCCAGTAGTAGAGGGGCGGCAACAGAGACCCAGTACTTC,CASSRGAATETQYF
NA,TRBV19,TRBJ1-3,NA,TGTGCCAGTAGTATAAATGCCGGAAACACCATATATTTT,CASSINAGNTIYF
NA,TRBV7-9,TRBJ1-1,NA,TGTGCCAGCAGGAGTCAGGTGACTGAAGCTTTCTTT,CASRSQVTEAFF
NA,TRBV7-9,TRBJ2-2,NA,TGTGCCAGCAGCTCCCGGGCCACCGTCACCGGGGAGCTGTTTTTT,CASSSRATVTGELFF
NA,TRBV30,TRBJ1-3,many,TGTGCCTGGAGTGGGGGGGTCCTCTCTGGAAACACCATATATTTT,CAWSGGVLSGNTIYF
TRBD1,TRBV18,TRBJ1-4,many,TGTGCCAGCTCAACGGGACAGGAGATAAATGAAAAACTGTTTTTT,CASSTGQEINEKLFF
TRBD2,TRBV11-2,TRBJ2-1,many,TGTGCCAGCAGCTTAGTTCCCCCCCAAGCGGGAGGGCCTCTGCATGAGCAGTTCTTC,CASSLVPPQAGGPLHEQFF
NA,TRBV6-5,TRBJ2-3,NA,TGTGCCAGCAGTTACCCTCATTCAGATACGCAGTATTTT,CASSYPHSDTQYF
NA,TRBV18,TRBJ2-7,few,TGTGCCAGCTCACCTCCCGGGGCCACTACCACCTACGAGCAGTACTTC,CASSPPGATTTYEQYF
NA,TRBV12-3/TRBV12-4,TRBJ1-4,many,TGTGCCAGCAGACGGGCCCAGGGTAAAACTAATGAAAAACTGTTTTTT,CASRRAQGKTNEKLFF
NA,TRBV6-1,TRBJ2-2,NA,TGTGCCAGCAGCTCGGACGGTCTGGAGGGGAAACTGTTTTTT,CASSSDGLEGKLFF
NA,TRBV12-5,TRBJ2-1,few,TGTGCTAGTGTAACTCCTTCGGGGGAATCCTACAATGAGCAGTTCTTC,CASVTPSGESYNEQFF
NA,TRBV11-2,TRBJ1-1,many,TGTGCCAGCAGCCCCCGGCTGGTACTGAACACTGAAGCTTTCTTT,CASSPRLVLNTEAFF
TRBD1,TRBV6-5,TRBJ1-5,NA,TGTGCCAGCAGTTACTCGATGGGGACAGAAAGTCATCAGCCCCAGCATTTT,CASSYSMGTESHQPQHF
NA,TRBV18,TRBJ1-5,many,TGTGCCAGCTCCACTGTCGGGGCAGACATGAATCAGCCCCAGCATTTT,CASSTVGADMNQPQHF
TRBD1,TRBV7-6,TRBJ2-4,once,TGTGCCAGCAGCTCAGGACAGGGGATGAACATTCAGTACTTC,CASSSGQGMNIQYF
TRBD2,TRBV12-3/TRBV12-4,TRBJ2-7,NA,TGTGCCAGCCCGGGACTAGCGGGAGAGCAGTACTTC,CASPGLAGEQYF
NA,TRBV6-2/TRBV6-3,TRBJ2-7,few,TGTGCCAGCAGTTTCGGGGATTACGAGCAGTACTTC,CASSFGDYEQYF
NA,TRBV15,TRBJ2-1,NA,TGTGCCACCGCTGGTATAGCGTACGAGCAGTTCTTC,CATAGIAYEQFF
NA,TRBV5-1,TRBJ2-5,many,TGCGCCAGCAGCTTGGGTCGGGGAGAAGAGACCCAGTACTTC,CASSLGRGEETQYF
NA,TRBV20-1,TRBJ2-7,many,TGCAGTGCTACGGACTCCTTAAGTGGTGAGCAGTACTTC,CSATDSLSGEQYF
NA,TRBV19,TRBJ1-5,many,TGTGCCAGTACCGATGACGGGGGGCAGGGGTCGAACCAGCCCCAGCATTTT,CASTDDGGQGSNQPQHF
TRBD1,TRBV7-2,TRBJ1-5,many,TGTGCCAGCAGCTTCCGGGACAGGGGGCAGCCCCAGCATTTT,CASSFRDRGQPQHF
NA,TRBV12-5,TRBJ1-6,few,TGTGCTAGTGGTTTGGTTCAGGGCGGCTCCTATAATTCACCCCTCCACTTT,CASGLVQGGSYNSPLHF
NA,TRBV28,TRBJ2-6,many,TGTGCCAGCAGTTTTATACAGTTTCTATCTGGGGCCAACGTCCTGACTTTC,CASSFIQFLSGANVLTF
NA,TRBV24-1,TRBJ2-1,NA,TGTGCCACCAGTGACCCCTTGGAGAGCTACCTCAATGAGCAGTTCTTC,CATSDPLESYLNEQFF
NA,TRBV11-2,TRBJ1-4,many,TGTGCCAGCACCATGGGAGCCTCTAATGAAAAACTGTTTTTT,CASTMGASNEKLFF